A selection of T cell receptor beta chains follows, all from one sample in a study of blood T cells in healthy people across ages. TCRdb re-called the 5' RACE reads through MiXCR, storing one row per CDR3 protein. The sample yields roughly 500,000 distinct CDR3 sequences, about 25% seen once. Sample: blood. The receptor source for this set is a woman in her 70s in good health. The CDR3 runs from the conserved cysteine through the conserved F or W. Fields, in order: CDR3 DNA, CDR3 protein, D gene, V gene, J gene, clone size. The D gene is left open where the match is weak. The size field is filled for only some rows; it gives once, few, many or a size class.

TGTGCCAGCAGCTTAGGGGTAGGGAATTCACCCCTCCACTTT	CASSLGVGNSPLHF	NA	TRBV7-2	TRBJ1-6	many
TGTGCCAGCAGCTTAACTTCGACAGGGGGCTCTGGCTACACCTTC	CASSLTSTGGSGYTF	TRBD1	TRBV7-3	TRBJ1-2	NA
TGCAGTGCTACCGGAAGGTCCTCCGAGCAGTACTTC	CSATGRSSEQYF	NA	TRBV20-1	TRBJ2-7	many
TGTGCCACCGGGGACAGGGAAAGGGATACGCAGTATTTT	CATGDRERDTQYF	TRBD1	TRBV24-1	TRBJ2-3	few
TGTGCCAGCAGGGGACAGGGCTACGAGCAGTACTTC	CASRGQGYEQYF	TRBD1	TRBV2	TRBJ2-7	NA
TGTGCCAGCAGCTTCCCGGGCACTGAAGCTTTCTTT	CASSFPGTEAFF	NA	TRBV7-9	TRBJ1-1	NA
TGTGCCAGCAGCCAAGACTCGACAAATCAGCCCCAGCATTTT	CASSQDSTNQPQHF	NA	TRBV3-1	TRBJ1-5	NA
TGTGCCACCAGCAGAGATCAACTCAGGACAGCGGGGAAAGAAAAACTGTTTTTT	CATSRDQLRTAGKEKLFF	NA	TRBV15	TRBJ1-4	NA
TGTGCCAGCGGCCACAGACGCTCTGGAAATACCATATATTTT	CASGHRRSGNTIYF	NA	TRBV6-5	TRBJ1-3	NA
TGCAGTGCTAGAGTTGGGAGTACAGGATACAATGAGCAGTTCTTC	CSARVGSTGYNEQFF	NA	TRBV20-1	TRBJ2-1	NA
TGTGCCAGCAGTGATAGGGATAAGGAGACCCAGTACTTC	CASSDRDKETQYF	NA	TRBV2	TRBJ2-5	NA
TGTGCCAGCAGCCAGGACTACCAAGAGACCCAGTACTTC	CASSQDYQETQYF	NA	TRBV7-2	TRBJ2-5	NA
TGTGCCAGCTATACCCGCGGGGGGACAGATAACACTGAAGCTTTCTTT	CASYTRGGTDNTEAFF	TRBD1	TRBV5-4	TRBJ1-1	few
TGTGCCAGCTCTCGCTCTACGGGGGCTGATGAGACCCAGTACTTC	CASSRSTGADETQYF	NA	TRBV9	TRBJ2-5	few
TGTGCCAGCAGCGTAGATCCGGGAGCCTCCTATGGCTACACCTTC	CASSVDPGASYGYTF	NA	TRBV9	TRBJ1-2	NA
TGTGCCAGCGGAAACAGGGGTCACATTCAGTACTTC	CASGNRGHIQYF	TRBD1	TRBV27	TRBJ2-4	few
TGTGCCAGCAGGGGACAGCGGAACACTGAAGCTTTCTTT	CASRGQRNTEAFF	TRBD1	TRBV7-2	TRBJ1-1	many
TGCAGTGCTCCTATATGGACCGCCGGCGGGGGCTACACCTTC	CSAPIWTAGGGYTF	NA	TRBV20-1	TRBJ1-2	few
TGCAGCGTTGGGGGGGGACACAATGAGCAGTTCTTC	CSVGGGHNEQFF	TRBD2	TRBV29-1	TRBJ2-1	NA
TGTGCCAGCAGCTTAGCCGGGACAGGACCGTCCTACGAGCAGTACTTC	CASSLAGTGPSYEQYF	TRBD1	TRBV7-6	TRBJ2-7	few
TGTGCCAGCAGCGTGATCTACACAGATACGCAGTATTTT	CASSVIYTDTQYF	NA	TRBV7-8	TRBJ2-3	NA
TGTGCCAGCAGCCCAGGACTTAGGCCCAATGAGCAGTTCTTC	CASSPGLRPNEQFF	NA	TRBV7-2	TRBJ2-1	few
TGCAGTGCTACGGCCCCCAGCACGGGCTATGGCTACACCTTC	CSATAPSTGYGYTF	NA	TRBV20-1	TRBJ1-2	NA
TGTGCCACCAACAGGGCAGAGGAGCAGTTCTTC	CATNRAEEQFF	NA	TRBV6-5	TRBJ2-1	NA
TGTGCCAGCAGTAGGGGCGGGGGGGCCGTAGAGCAGTTCTTC	CASSRGGGAVEQFF	TRBD2	TRBV6-2/TRBV6-3	TRBJ2-1	NA
TGCGCCAGCAGCCTCCGGACAGGGGGAAAGTATGAGCAGTACTTC	CASSLRTGGKYEQYF	TRBD1	TRBV7-9	TRBJ2-7	few
TGTGCCAGCAGCCAAGGATCCGGAGGATTCTCCTACGAGCAGTACTTC	CASSQGSGGFSYEQYF	NA	TRBV3-1	TRBJ2-7	few
TGTGCCAGCAGCACTTCAACCCCTAGGTTTGGCTACACCTTC	CASSTSTPRFGYTF	NA	TRBV7-9	TRBJ1-2	few
TGTGCCAGCAGCGGAGAATATTATGGCCACACCTTC	CASSGEYYGHTF	NA	TRBV9	TRBJ1-2	NA
TGTGCCACCAGTGATTCTAGCGGGAGGGTAGGGTCCTACAATGAGCAGTTCTTC	CATSDSSGRVGSYNEQFF	TRBD2	TRBV24-1	TRBJ2-1	NA
TGTGCCAGCGCCAGAGGACTCTATGGCTACACCTTC	CASARGLYGYTF	NA	TRBV10-3	TRBJ1-2	few
TGTGCCAGCAGTCTGGGACGGTACAATGAGCAGTTCTTC	CASSLGRYNEQFF	NA	TRBV6-5	TRBJ2-1	few
TGTGCCAGCGCCGGCGCAGGAACCTCTGGAAACACCATATATTTT	CASAGAGTSGNTIYF	NA	TRBV9	TRBJ1-3	NA
TGTGCCATCAGTCCAGCTCCGGAGACCCAGCACTTC	CAISPAPETQHF	NA	TRBV10-3	TRBJ2-5	NA
TGTGCCAGCAGCAGACGGGACAGGGGAGGTGAAAAACTGTTTTTT	CASSRRDRGGEKLFF	NA	TRBV21-1	TRBJ1-4	NA
TGCAGCGTTGTGGCGACGGGGCTACACGAGCAGTACTTC	CSVVATGLHEQYF	NA	TRBV29-1	TRBJ2-7	NA
TGTGCCAGCAGCGGCGGGGGGGCAGGAGCAACAGATACGCAGTATTTT	CASSGGGAGATDTQYF	TRBD2	TRBV5-5	TRBJ2-3	NA
TGTGCCAGCAGCGTCTCTGGGGCCAACGTCCTGACTTTC	CASSVSGANVLTF	NA	TRBV9	TRBJ2-6	NA
TGTGCCAGCAGCCGAACTTCCAGGGGTTCCTTTGATGGCTACACCTTC	CASSRTSRGSFDGYTF	NA	TRBV7-2	TRBJ1-2	NA